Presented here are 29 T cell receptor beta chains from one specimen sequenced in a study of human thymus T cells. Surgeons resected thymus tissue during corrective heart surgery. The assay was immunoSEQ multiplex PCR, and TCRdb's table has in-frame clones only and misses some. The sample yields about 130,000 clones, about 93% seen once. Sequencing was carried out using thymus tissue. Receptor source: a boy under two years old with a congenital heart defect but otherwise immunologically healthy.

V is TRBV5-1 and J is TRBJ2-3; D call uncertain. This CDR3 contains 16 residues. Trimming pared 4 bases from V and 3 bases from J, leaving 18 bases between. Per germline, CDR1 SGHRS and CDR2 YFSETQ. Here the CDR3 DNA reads TGCGCCAGCAGCGAGGAGCAGCGTAACTGGACAGATACGCAGTATTTT. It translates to CASSEEQRNWTDTQYF.

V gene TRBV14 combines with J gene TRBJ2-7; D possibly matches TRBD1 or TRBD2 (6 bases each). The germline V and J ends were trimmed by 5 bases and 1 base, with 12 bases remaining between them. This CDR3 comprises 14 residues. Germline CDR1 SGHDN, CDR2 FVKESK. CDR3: CASSKGGYSYEQYF. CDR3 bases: TGTGCCAGCAGCAAGGGGGGCTATTCCTACGAGCAGTACTTC. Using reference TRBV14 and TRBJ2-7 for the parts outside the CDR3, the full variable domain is EAGVTQFPSHSVIEKGQTVTLRCDPISGHDNLYWYRRVMGKEIKFLLHFVKESKQDESGMPNNRFLAERTGGTYSTLKVQPAELEDSGVYFCASSKGGYSYEQYFGPGTRLTVT.

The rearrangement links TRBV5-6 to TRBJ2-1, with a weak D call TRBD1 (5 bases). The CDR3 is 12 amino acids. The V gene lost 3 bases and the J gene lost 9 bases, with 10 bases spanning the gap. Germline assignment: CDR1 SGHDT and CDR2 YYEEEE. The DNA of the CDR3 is TGTGCCAGCAGCTCGCACAGGACTGAGCAGTTCTTC. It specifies CASSSHRTEQFF.

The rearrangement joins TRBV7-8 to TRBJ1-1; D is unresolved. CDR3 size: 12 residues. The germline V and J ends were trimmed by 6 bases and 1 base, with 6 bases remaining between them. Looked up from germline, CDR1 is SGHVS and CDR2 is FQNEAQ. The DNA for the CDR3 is TGTGCCAGCAGGAATAAGAACACTGAAGCTTTCTTT. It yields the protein CASRNKNTEAFF.

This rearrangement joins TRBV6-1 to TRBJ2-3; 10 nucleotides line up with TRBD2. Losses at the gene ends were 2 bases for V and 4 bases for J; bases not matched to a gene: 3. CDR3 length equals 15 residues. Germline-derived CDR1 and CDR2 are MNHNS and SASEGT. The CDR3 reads CASSERLAGPDTQYF. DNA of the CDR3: TGTGCCAGCAGTGAACGACTAGCGGGTCCAGATACGCAGTATTTT.

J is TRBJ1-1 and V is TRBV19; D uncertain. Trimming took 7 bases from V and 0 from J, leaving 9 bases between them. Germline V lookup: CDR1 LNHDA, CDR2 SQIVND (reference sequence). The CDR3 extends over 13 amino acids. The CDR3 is CASKGVVNTEAFF. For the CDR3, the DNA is TGTGCCAGTAAGGGAGTGGTGAACACTGAAGCTTTCTTT.

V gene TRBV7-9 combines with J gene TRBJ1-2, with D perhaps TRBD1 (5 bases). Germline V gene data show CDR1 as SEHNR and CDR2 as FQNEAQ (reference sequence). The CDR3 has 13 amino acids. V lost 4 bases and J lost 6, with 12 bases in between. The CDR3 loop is CASSSGPLNGYTF. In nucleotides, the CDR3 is TGTGCCAGCAGCTCGGGACCGTTAAATGGCTACACCTTC.

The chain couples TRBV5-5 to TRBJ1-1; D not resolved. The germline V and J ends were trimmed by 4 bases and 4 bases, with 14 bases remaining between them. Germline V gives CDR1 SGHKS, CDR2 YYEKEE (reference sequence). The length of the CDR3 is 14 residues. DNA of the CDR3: TGTGCCAGCAGCCCCTCCGTGGCGGGCACTGAAGCTTTCTTT. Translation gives CASSPSVAGTEAFF.

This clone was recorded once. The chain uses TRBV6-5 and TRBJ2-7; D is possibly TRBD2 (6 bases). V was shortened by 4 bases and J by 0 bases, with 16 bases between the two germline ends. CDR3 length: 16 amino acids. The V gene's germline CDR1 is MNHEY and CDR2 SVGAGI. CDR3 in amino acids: CASSSPGGESSYEQYF. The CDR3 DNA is TGTGCCAGCAGTTCTCCCGGCGGGGAAAGCTCCTACGAGCAGTACTTC.

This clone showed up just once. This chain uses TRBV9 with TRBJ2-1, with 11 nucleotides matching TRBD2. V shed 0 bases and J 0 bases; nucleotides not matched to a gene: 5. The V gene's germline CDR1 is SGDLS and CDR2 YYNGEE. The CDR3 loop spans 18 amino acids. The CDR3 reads CASSVASGGTSSYNEQFF. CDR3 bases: TGTGCCAGCAGCGTAGCTAGCGGGGGGACTAGCTCCTACAATGAGCAGTTCTTC.

CDR3 coding DNA: TGTGCCAGCAGCTCAGCTCCTCACAGGAGCTCCTATAATTCACCCCTCCACTTT. Amino acid sequence: CASSSAPHRSSYNSPLHF. This chain connects TRBV14 to TRBJ1-6; the D gene is possibly TRBD1 (5 bases). This CDR3 has 18 amino acids. V was cut by 5 bases and J by 0 bases, with 17 bases left in between. CDR1 and CDR2 (germline): SGHDN, FVKESK.

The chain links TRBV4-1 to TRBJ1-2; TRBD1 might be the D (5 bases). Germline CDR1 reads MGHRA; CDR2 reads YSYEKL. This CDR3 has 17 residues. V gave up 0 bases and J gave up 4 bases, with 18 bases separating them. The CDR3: CASSQDPGRILTYGYTF. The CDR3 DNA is TGCGCCAGCAGCCAAGATCCGGGACGGATCCTAACCTATGGCTACACCTTC.

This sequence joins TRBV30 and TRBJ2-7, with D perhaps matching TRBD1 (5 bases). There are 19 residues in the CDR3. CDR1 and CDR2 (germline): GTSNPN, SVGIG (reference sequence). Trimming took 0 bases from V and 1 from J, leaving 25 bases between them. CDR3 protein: CAWSVWPRLTGGESYEQYF. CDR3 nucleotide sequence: TGTGCCTGGAGTGTTTGGCCCCGACTTACAGGTGGAGAATCCTACGAGCAGTACTTC. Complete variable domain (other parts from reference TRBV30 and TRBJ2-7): SQTIHQWPATLVQPVGSPLSLECTVEGTSNPNLYWYRQAAGRGLQLLFYSVGIGQISSEVPQNLSASRPQDRQFILSSKKLLLSDSGFYLCAWSVWPRLTGGESYEQYFGPGTRLTVT.

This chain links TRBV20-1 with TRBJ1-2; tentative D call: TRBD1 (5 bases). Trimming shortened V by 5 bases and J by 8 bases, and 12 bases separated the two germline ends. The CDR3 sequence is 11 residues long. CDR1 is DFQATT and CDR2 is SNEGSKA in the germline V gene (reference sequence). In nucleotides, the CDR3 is TGCAGTGCTGCTGGGACGCAAGGCTACACCTTC. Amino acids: CSAAGTQGYTF.

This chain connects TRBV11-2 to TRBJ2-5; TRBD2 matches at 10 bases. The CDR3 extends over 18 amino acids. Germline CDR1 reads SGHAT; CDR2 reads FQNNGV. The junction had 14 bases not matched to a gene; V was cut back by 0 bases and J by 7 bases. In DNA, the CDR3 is TGTGCCAGCAGCTTAGATCACGCTAGCGGGGGATCGTTGGGGACCCAGTACTTC. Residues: CASSLDHASGGSLGTQYF.

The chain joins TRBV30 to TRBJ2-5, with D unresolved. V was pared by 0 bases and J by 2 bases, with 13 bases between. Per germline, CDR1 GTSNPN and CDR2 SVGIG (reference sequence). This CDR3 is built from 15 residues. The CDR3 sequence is CAWSVLVRKQETQYF. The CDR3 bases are TGTGCCTGGAGTGTCTTGGTGAGGAAACAAGAGACCCAGTACTTC.

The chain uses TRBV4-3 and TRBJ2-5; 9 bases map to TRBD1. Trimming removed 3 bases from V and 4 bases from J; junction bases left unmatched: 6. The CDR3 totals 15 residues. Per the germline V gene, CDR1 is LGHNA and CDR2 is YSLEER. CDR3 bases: TGCGCCAGCAGCCATTACACAGGGGGCGGAGAGACCCAGTACTTC. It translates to CASSHYTGGGETQYF.

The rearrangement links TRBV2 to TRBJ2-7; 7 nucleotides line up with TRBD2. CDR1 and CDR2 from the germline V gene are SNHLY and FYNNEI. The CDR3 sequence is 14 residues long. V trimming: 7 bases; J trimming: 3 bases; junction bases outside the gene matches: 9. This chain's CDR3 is CASTIQGTIYEQYF. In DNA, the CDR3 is TGTGCCAGCACGATTCAAGGGACTATCTACGAGCAGTACTTC.

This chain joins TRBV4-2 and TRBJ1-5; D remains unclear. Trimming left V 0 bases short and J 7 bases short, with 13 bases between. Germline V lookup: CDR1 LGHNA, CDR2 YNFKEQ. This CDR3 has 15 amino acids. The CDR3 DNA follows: TGTGCCAGCAGCCAAGAGCAGACGGCGGGGCAGCCCCAGCATTTT. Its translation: CASSQEQTAGQPQHF.

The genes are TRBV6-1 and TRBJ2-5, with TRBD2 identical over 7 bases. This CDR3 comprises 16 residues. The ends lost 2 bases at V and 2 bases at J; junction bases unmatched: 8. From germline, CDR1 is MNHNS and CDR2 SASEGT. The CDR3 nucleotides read TGTGCCAGCAGTGAAATTGGCGGGGGTATACAAGAGACCCAGTACTTC. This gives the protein CASSEIGGGIQETQYF.

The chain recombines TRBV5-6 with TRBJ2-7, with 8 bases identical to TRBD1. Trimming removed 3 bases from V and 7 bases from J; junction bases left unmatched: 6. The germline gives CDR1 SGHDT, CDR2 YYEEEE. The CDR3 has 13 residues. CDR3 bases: TGTGCCAGCAGCTCGGACAGGGCTGGTGAGCAGTACTTC. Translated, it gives CASSSDRAGEQYF.

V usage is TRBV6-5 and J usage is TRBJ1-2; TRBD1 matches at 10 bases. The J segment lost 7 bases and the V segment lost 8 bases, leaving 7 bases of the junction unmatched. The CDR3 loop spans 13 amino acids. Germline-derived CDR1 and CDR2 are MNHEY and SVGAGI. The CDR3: CASSWDRGGGYTF. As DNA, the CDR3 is TGTGCCAGCTCCTGGGACAGGGGAGGTGGCTACACCTTC.

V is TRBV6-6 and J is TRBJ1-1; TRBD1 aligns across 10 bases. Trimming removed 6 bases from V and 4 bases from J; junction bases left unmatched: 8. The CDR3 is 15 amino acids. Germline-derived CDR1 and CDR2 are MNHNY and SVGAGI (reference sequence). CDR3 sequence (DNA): TGTGCCAGCAGCTGGGGACAGGGGAAGGTCACTGAAGCTTTCTTT. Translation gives CASSWGQGKVTEAFF.

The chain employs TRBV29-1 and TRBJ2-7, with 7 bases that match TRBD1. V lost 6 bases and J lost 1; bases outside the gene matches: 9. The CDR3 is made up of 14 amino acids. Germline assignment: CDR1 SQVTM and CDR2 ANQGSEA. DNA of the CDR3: TGCAGCGTGGGGGCCTGGGACAGATCCTACGAGCAGTACTTC. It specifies CSVGAWDRSYEQYF.

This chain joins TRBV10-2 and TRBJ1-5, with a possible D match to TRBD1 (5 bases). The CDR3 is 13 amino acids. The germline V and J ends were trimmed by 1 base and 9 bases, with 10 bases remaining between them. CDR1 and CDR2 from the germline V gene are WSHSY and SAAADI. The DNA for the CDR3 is TGCGCCAGCAGTGAGTATTCAGGGCGGCCCCAGCATTTT. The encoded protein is CASSEYSGRPQHF.

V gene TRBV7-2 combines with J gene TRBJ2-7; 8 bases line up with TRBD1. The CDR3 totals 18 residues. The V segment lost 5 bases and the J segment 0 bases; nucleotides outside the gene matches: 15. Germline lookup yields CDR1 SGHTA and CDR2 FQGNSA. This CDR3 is CASSPGTGVVFRSYEQYF. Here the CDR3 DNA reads TGTGCCAGCAGCCCCGGGACAGGCGTTGTCTTCCGCTCCTACGAGCAGTACTTC.

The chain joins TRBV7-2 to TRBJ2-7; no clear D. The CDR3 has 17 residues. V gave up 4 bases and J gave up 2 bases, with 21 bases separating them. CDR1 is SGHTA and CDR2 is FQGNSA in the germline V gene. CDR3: CASSSNRSTPDAYEQYF. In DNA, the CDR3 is TGTGCCAGCAGCTCAAACCGATCGACCCCTGACGCCTACGAGCAGTACTTC. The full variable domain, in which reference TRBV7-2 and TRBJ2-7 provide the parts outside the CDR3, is GAGVSQSPSNKVTEKGKDVELRCDPISGHTALYWYRQSLGQGLEFLIYFQGNSAPDKSGLPSDRFSAERTGGSVSTLTIQRTQQEDSAVYLCASSSNRSTPDAYEQYFGPGTRLTVT.

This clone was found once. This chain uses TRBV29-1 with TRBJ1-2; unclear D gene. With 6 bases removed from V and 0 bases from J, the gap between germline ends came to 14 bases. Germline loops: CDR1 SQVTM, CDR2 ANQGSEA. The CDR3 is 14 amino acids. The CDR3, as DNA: TGCAGCGTGCCCCGGACGGCATCTAACTATGGCTACACCTTC. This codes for CSVPRTASNYGYTF.

The CDR3 sequence is CASSFAASYEQYF. DNA of the CDR3: TGTGCCAGCAGTTTCGCAGCTTCCTACGAGCAGTACTTC. This chain links TRBV27 with TRBJ2-7; no clear D gene. This CDR3 has 13 residues. Germline CDR1 is MNHEY and CDR2 is SMNVEV (reference sequence). V was trimmed by 3 bases and J by 1 base, leaving 7 bases between them.